This passage covers 24 T cell receptor beta chains from one sample sequenced in a study of early stage breast cancer tumors. TCRdb's copy holds only in-frame clones and misses some; the assay was immunoSEQ multiplex PCR. The sample records over 45,000 clones, 83% being singletons. Sequences were obtained from blood. The receptors come from a person between 50 and 60 years old with breast cancer.

The chain joins TRBV28 to TRBJ2-5; 8 bases match TRBD2. V trimming: 3 bases; J trimming: 1 base; junction bases outside the gene matches: 13. The CDR3 runs to 18 residues. Germline V gene data show CDR1 as MDHEN and CDR2 as SYDVKM. CDR3 region: CASSLSGGLGSIQETQYF. The CDR3, as DNA: TGTGCCAGCAGTTTGTCCGGGGGACTAGGGTCAATCCAAGAGACCCAGTACTTC.

V is TRBV11-2 and J is TRBJ1-3, with D hard to call. Trimming took off 5 bases at V and 1 base at J, with 3 bases between the two ends. Germline values: CDR1 SGHAT, CDR2 FQNNGV. The CDR3 has 12 amino acids. Here the CDR3 DNA reads TGTGCCAGCAGCCCATCTGGAAACACCATATATTTT. Protein product: CASSPSGNTIYF. The full variable domain, its missing parts supplied by reference TRBV11-2 and TRBJ1-3, is EAGVAQSPRYKIIEKRQSVAFWCNPISGHATLYWYQQILGQGPKLLIQFQNNGVVDDSQLPKDRFSAERLKGVDSTLKIQPAKLEDSAVYLCASSPSGNTIYFGEGSWLTVV.

The chain has TRBV10-3 and TRBJ2-7; D may be TRBD1 (5 bases). The germline CDR1 and CDR2 sequences are ENHRY and SYGVKD. Deletions cut 3 bases from V and 5 bases from J, with 8 bases between. The CDR3 covers 12 residues. This CDR3 is CAISDDSNEQYF. CDR3 nucleotide sequence: TGTGCCATCAGTGATGACAGTAACGAGCAGTACTTC.

The chain recombines TRBV2 with TRBJ1-1; D is uncertain. There are 14 residues in the CDR3. Germline assignment: CDR1 SNHLY and CDR2 FYNNEI. Trimming removed 3 bases from V and 4 bases from J, with 12 bases in between. CDR3 region: CASSDVGLRTEAFF. As DNA, the CDR3 is TGTGCCAGCAGTGATGTGGGCCTCCGCACTGAAGCTTTCTTT.

The CDR3 nucleotides are TGTGCTAGTGGTTTGGCCGGAAGTAACAGGGGAACTCATGGAAACACCATATATTTT. It is translated as CASGLAGSNRGTHGNTIYF. V gene TRBV12-5 combines with J gene TRBJ1-3; TRBD1 agrees at 7 bases. This CDR3 region has 19 residues. V lost 1 base, J lost 3 bases, and 15 bases stayed unmatched. Germline lookup yields CDR1 LGHNT and CDR2 FRNRAP.

The V gene is TRBV9, the J gene TRBJ2-3; tentative D call: TRBD1 (5 bases). The CDR3 has 14 residues. Germline values: CDR1 SGDLS, CDR2 YYNGEE. V lost 3 bases and J 2 bases, leaving 10 bases between the germline ends. The CDR3 bases are TGTGCCAGCAGCGGGAACAGGTTCACAGATACGCAGTATTTT. Protein sequence: CASSGNRFTDTQYF.

The gene calls are TRBV10-3 and TRBJ1-4; 7 bases line up with TRBD1. The CDR3 extends over 14 amino acids. Looked up from germline, CDR1 is ENHRY and CDR2 is SYGVKD. Trimming took 2 bases from V and 7 from J; bases not matched to a gene: 4. The CDR3, as DNA: TGTGCCATCAGTGAGGGCAGGGGGTTTGAAAAACTGTTTTTT. It encodes CAISEGRGFEKLFF.

This chain connects TRBV27 to TRBJ1-5, with a tentative D call TRBD1 (5 bases). V dropped 7 bases and J dropped 3 bases, with 16 bases sitting between them. The CDR3 has 15 amino acids. From germline, CDR1 is MNHEY and CDR2 SMNVEV (reference sequence). CDR3 protein: CASTPYRNLNQPQHF. In DNA, the CDR3 is TGTGCCAGCACCCCCTACAGGAACCTCAATCAGCCCCAGCATTTT.

The sample holds a few counts of this clone. The J gene is TRBJ1-2, the V gene TRBV19; 7 nucleotides line up with TRBD1. The CDR3 spans 11 residues. Germline CDR1 reads LNHDA; CDR2 reads SQIVND (reference sequence). V was pared by 6 bases and J by 6 bases, with 1 base of the junction left unmatched. CDR3 sequence (DNA): TGTGCCAGTAGGACAGGGAATGGCTACACCTTC. Protein product: CASRTGNGYTF.

This clone was seen once. The chain has TRBV9 and TRBJ2-3, with TRBD2 identical over 8 bases. V gave up 1 base and J gave up 6 bases; unmatched junction bases: 16. CDR1 and CDR2 (germline): SGDLS, YYNGEE. The CDR3 has 18 amino acids. As DNA, the CDR3 is TGTGCCAGCAGCGTATACCCCCCATCGGGAGGGCCGGGGGATACGCAGTATTTT. Its protein product is CASSVYPPSGGPGDTQYF. Looking up the rest from reference TRBV9 and TRBJ2-3 gives the full variable domain: DSGVTQTPKHLITATGQRVTLRCSPRSGDLSVYWYQQSLDQGLQFLIQYYNGEERAKGNILERFSAQQFPDLHSELNLSSLELGDSALYFCASSVYPPSGGPGDTQYFGPGTRLTVL.

This clone was observed a few times. V is TRBV7-2 and J is TRBJ2-7; 8 bases align to TRBD1. This CDR3 comprises 13 residues. J was trimmed by 6 bases and V by 2 bases; bases with no gene match: 3. Germline V gene sequence: CDR1 SGHTA, CDR2 FQGNSA. The CDR3 sequence: CASSLTDRAEQYF. The DNA of the CDR3 is TGTGCCAGCAGCTTAACGGACAGGGCCGAGCAGTACTTC.

This sequence joins TRBV5-1 and TRBJ1-2; D might be TRBD1 (6 bases). The CDR3 length is 14 residues. The V end lost 2 bases, the J end lost 3 bases, and 11 bases lay between the germline ends. The germline gives CDR1 SGHRS, CDR2 YFSETQ. As DNA, the CDR3 is TGCGCCAGCAGCTTTGGGGGCAGGGACTATGGCTACACCTTC. Its protein is CASSFGGRDYGYTF.

The chain links TRBV7-3 to TRBJ2-5, with D maybe TRBD2 (6 bases). CDR3 length: 16 amino acids. V lost 5 bases and J lost 0, with 16 bases in between. The germline V gene has CDR1 SGHTA and CDR2 FQGTGA. CDR3 bases: TGTGCCAGCAGCCTGGGAATAGCGGCGTACCAAGAGACCCAGTACTTC. Its protein is CASSLGIAAYQETQYF.

The chain joins TRBV7-2 to TRBJ1-4; D remains unclear. This CDR3 comprises 16 residues. The ends were cut back, 5 bases at V and 7 bases at J, with 20 bases in the middle. Germline CDR1 and CDR2: SGHTA and FQGNSA. In nucleotides, the CDR3 is TGTGCCAGCAGCGGACCCGGGATACGGGGTGGTGAAAAACTGTTTTTT. It specifies CASSGPGIRGGEKLFF. Full variable domain (missing parts from reference TRBV7-2 and TRBJ1-4): GAGVSQSPSNKVTEKGKDVELRCDPISGHTALYWYRQSLGQGLEFLIYFQGNSAPDKSGLPSDRFSAERTGGSVSTLTIQRTQQEDSAVYLCASSGPGIRGGEKLFFGSGTQLSVL.

The chain joins TRBV5-5 to TRBJ1-2, with 11 bases fitting TRBD1. Germline CDR1 is SGHKS and CDR2 is YYEKEE (reference sequence). The V segment lost 0 bases and the J segment 7 bases; nucleotides outside the gene matches: 2. The CDR3 is 14 residues long. The CDR3 DNA sequence: TGTGCCAGCAGCTTGGACGGACAGGGGGCTGGCTACACCTTC. Protein: CASSLDGQGAGYTF.

The J gene is TRBJ2-7, the V gene TRBV5-4; 7 positions agree with TRBD2. Unmatched junction bases numbered 9, after V lost 0 bases and J lost 3 bases. The length of the CDR3 is 16 residues. Germline CDR1 SGHNT, CDR2 YYREEE (reference sequence). CDR3 sequence: CASSLGAGTTLYEQYF. The CDR3, as DNA: TGTGCCAGCAGCTTGGGGGCCGGGACTACCCTCTACGAGCAGTACTTC. Drawing the rest from reference TRBV5-4 and TRBJ2-7, the complete variable domain is ETGVTQSPTHLIKTRGQQVTLRCSSQSGHNTVSWYQQALGQGPQFIFQYYREEENGRGNFPPRFSGLQFPNYSSELNVNALELDDSALYLCASSLGAGTTLYEQYFGPGTRLTVT.

The chain links TRBV7-8 to TRBJ2-1; tentatively, D is TRBD2 (6 bases). Germline V CDR1 and CDR2: SGHVS, FQNEAQ. The germline V and J ends were trimmed by 4 bases and 6 bases, with 10 bases remaining between them. This CDR3 has 13 residues. Written as DNA, the CDR3 is TGTGCCAGCAGCTCGGACTACTTCAATGAGCAGTTCTTC. Residues: CASSSDYFNEQFF.

A word on this clone: Other DNA sequences in the same sample also yield this CDR3. V usage is TRBV18 and J usage is TRBJ1-5; possibly TRBD1 for D (6 bases). CDR3 length: 15 amino acids. CDR1 and CDR2 from the germline V gene are KGHSH and LQKENI. Deletions cut 2 bases from V and 7 bases from J, with 15 bases between. CDR3 bases: TGTGCCAGCTCACCAGAGTCGGGGGGCCGGCAGCCCCAGCATTTT. It encodes CASSPESGGRQPQHF.

This chain joins TRBV7-8 and TRBJ2-2, with D unclear. With 0 bases removed from V and 0 bases from J, the gap between germline ends came to 8 bases. The CDR3 runs to 16 residues. CDR1 and CDR2 (germline): SGHVS, FQNEAQ. The chain's CDR3 is CASSLANMANTGELFF. The DNA for the CDR3 is TGTGCCAGCAGCTTAGCAAACATGGCGAACACCGGGGAGCTGTTTTTT. Full variable domain (missing parts from reference TRBV7-8 and TRBJ2-2): GAGVSQSPRYKVAKRGQDVALRCDPISGHVSLFWYQQALGQGPEFLTYFQNEAQLDKSGLPSDRFFAERPEGSVSTLKIQRTQQEDSAVYLCASSLANMANTGELFFGEGSRLTVL.

This rearrangement joins TRBV4-3 to TRBJ2-2; TRBD2 might be the D (6 bases). The germline V and J ends were trimmed by 0 bases and 0 bases, with 14 bases remaining between them. Germline V CDR1 and CDR2: LGHNA, YSLEER. The CDR3 is 18 residues long. DNA for the CDR3: TGCGCCAGCAGCCAAGATTATCGGTGGGGGGCGAACACCGGGGAGCTGTTTTTT. Translation gives CASSQDYRWGANTGELFF.

V gene TRBV15 combines with J gene TRBJ2-7, with 9 bases matching TRBD1. V lost 1 base to trimming and J lost 0 bases; unmatched junction nucleotides: 4. The CDR3 covers 16 residues. Per the germline V gene, CDR1 is LNHNV and CDR2 is YYDKDF (reference sequence). CDR3 in amino acids: CATSRGWGQGSYEQYF. CDR3 in DNA: TGTGCCACCAGCAGAGGATGGGGACAGGGCTCCTACGAGCAGTACTTC.

Remarks on this clone: The junction shows a germline mismatch at one end, possibly a read error. The chain is built from TRBV19 and TRBJ2-3, with 10 bases aligning to TRBD1. Germline V gene lookup returns CDR1 LNHDA and CDR2 SQIVND (reference sequence). The CDR3 covers 16 residues. The CDR3: CASSIGDRGPKATEYF. As DNA, the CDR3 is TGTGCCAGTAGTATAGGGGACAGGGGCCCCAAGGCTACGGAGTATTTT. Drawing the rest from reference TRBV19 and TRBJ2-3, the complete variable domain is DGGITQSPKYLFRKEGQNVTLSCEQNLNHDAMYWYRQDPGQGLRLIYYSQIVNDFQKGDIAEGYSVSREKKESFPLTVTSAQKNPTAFYLCASSIGDRGPKATEYFGPGTRLTVL.

The chain carries TRBV7-2 and TRBJ1-2, with TRBD1 matching over 8 bases. This CDR3 has 16 amino acids. Germline V gene sequence: CDR1 SGHTA, CDR2 FQGNSA. V dropped 0 bases and J dropped 4; count of bases not matched to a gene: 7. The chain's CDR3 is CASSLAGRGLGYGYTF. DNA for the CDR3: TGTGCCAGCAGCTTAGCGGGCAGGGGGCTCGGCTATGGCTACACCTTC.

The chain combines TRBV19 with TRBJ2-1; TRBD2 matches at 10 bases. V lost 1 base to trimming and J lost 5 bases; unmatched junction nucleotides: 5. The CDR3 has 16 amino acids. The germline CDR1 and CDR2 sequences are LNHDA and SQIVND (reference sequence). CDR3 sequence: CASSIAGLAANNEQFF. CDR3 DNA: TGTGCCAGTAGTATAGCTGGACTAGCGGCCAACAATGAGCAGTTCTTC. Filled out from reference TRBV19 and TRBJ2-1, the complete variable domain reads DGGITQSPKYLFRKEGQNVTLSCEQNLNHDAMYWYRQDPGQGLRLIYYSQIVNDFQKGDIAEGYSVSREKKESFPLTVTSAQKNPTAFYLCASSIAGLAANNEQFFGPGTRLTVL.